This entry concerns a single T cell receptor (beta chain). This sample is part of a study of PD-L1 blockade in urothelial cancer. Overall study: Of prior chemotherapy regimens, patients had received between 0 and 3. Investigators checked blood 3 weeks (second dose) and 6 weeks after treatment start. Blood gave a median approximately 150,000 T cells.

Synthetically made TCR analog templates were put into each PCR as spikes. Profiling relied on immunoSEQ multiplex PCR, and the TCRdb table lists in-frame clones only, not all of them. In the table there are some 89,000 clones, about 84% of which are singletons. Time point: pretreatment peripheral blood. The source material was PBMCs, sampled around atezolizumab (anti-PD-L1) treatment. The TCR was taken from a man between 60 and 75 years old with urothelial cancer.

The CDR3 region has the DNA TGTGCCAGCAGTTTAGGTGGTAGGGGCACTTACGAGCAGTACTTC. This translates into CASSLGGRGTYEQYF. The chain is built from TRBV27 and TRBJ2-7; the D gene is possibly TRBD1 (5 bases). The CDR3 has 15 amino acids. V was clipped by 2 bases and J by 4 bases, with 15 bases between them. Per the germline V gene, CDR1 is MNHEY and CDR2 is SMNVEV (reference sequence).